Listed below are T cell receptor beta chains from one sample, sequenced in a study of cytomegalovirus exposure and HLA in healthy donors. Profiling relied on immunoSEQ multiplex PCR, and the TCRdb table lists in-frame clones only, not all of them. This sample's table has some 120,000 clones. The sequencing sample was made of PBMCs. These receptors all come from a man aged 30 to 45 in good health and CMV-seronegative. Each CDR3 is given with its conserved first and last residue. Each record gives: V gene, J gene, D gene, CDR3 DNA, CDR3 protein. A D gene is named only where the DNA matches it firmly.

TRBV5-6,TRBJ2-2,-,TGTGCCAGCAGCTTAGTCGAGAAAACCGGGGAGCTGTTTTTT,CASSLVEKTGELFF
TRBV28,TRBJ1-4,-,TGTGCCAGCAGTTTGGGAACAGGAGAAAAACTGTTTTTT,CASSLGTGEKLFF
TRBV7-8,TRBJ1-1,TRBD1,TGTGCCAGCAGCCCCCCCGACAGGGGGCGGACCACTGAAGCTTTCTTT,CASSPPDRGRTTEAFF
TRBV4-2,TRBJ2-7,-,TGTGCCAGCAGTCGGAATAGCGTGGACCCCTACGAGCAGTACTTC,CASSRNSVDPYEQYF
TRBV11-1,TRBJ2-7,TRBD2,TGTGCCAGCAGCCCCTCCGGGACTATTAACGGCGGCGAGCAGTACTTC,CASSPSGTINGGEQYF
TRBV5-5,TRBJ1-1,-,TGTGCCAGCAGGTCCAAGAACACTGAAGCTTTCTTT,CASRSKNTEAFF
TRBV11-2,TRBJ2-2,TRBD1,TGTGCCAGCAGCTGGCCAGGGGGCTTCGGGGAGCTGTTTTTT,CASSWPGGFGELFF
TRBV28,TRBJ2-1,-,TGTGCCAGCACCCTAGGAGTTTACAATGAGCAGTTCTTC,CASTLGVYNEQFF
TRBV9,TRBJ2-1,TRBD2,TGTGCCAGCAGCGCACGAAGCGGGAGCTCCTACAATGAGCAGTTCTTC,CASSARSGSSYNEQFF
TRBV18,TRBJ2-5,-,TGTGCCAGCTCACGCGGACAGGCGGGACAAGAGACCCAGTACTTC,CASSRGQAGQETQYF
TRBV25-1,TRBJ1-2,-,TGTGCCAGCAGTGAACCCGGGGAGGTTCTGAGCTATGGCTACACCTTC,CASSEPGEVLSYGYTF
TRBV27,TRBJ2-5,TRBD2,TGTGCCAGCAGTCCGCTAGCGGGAGTAGAGACCCAGTACTTC,CASSPLAGVETQYF
TRBV7-2,TRBJ2-3,-,TGTGCCAGCAGTCCCCAGGGTTATAGCACAGATACGCAGTATTTT,CASSPQGYSTDTQYF
TRBV6-6,TRBJ2-7,-,TGTGCCAGCAGCTCCACCCTGACTAGTGGGGGCTACGAGCAGTACTTC,CASSSTLTSGGYEQYF
TRBV5-1,TRBJ2-1,TRBD1,TGCGCCAGCAGCTGGCGGGGACAGGGGACGTACAATGAGCAGTTCTTC,CASSWRGQGTYNEQFF
TRBV6-5,TRBJ1-4,-,TGTGCCAGCAGTTACAGCGGTCGAACTAATGAAAAACTGTTTTTT,CASSYSGRTNEKLFF
TRBV5-1,TRBJ2-3,-,TGCGCCAGCAGCCCGAGGTGGGAGGAAACAGATACGCAGTATTTT,CASSPRWEETDTQYF
TRBV5-1,TRBJ2-7,-,TGCGCCAGCAGCTGGGGCAGCGAGATCTGGTACTTC,CASSWGSEIWYF
TRBV29-1,TRBJ2-3,TRBD1,TGCAGCGTTGAAGATCCAAAACAGGGGGGCACAGATACGCAGTATTTT,CSVEDPKQGGTDTQYF
TRBV6-6,TRBJ2-7,-,TGTGCCAGCAGAGGCCGGAGCTCCTACGAGCAGTACTTC,CASRGRSSYEQYF
TRBV6-5,TRBJ2-7,-,TGTGCCAGCAGTTACGAAGGGGGAAGGTACGAGCAGTACTTC,CASSYEGGRYEQYF
TRBV28,TRBJ1-3,TRBD1,TGTGCCAGCAGTTTCAGGGGGGAAACTGGAAACACCATATATTTT,CASSFRGETGNTIYF
TRBV5-1,TRBJ2-7,-,TGCGCCAGCAGCTTGGGGACAGATTACGAGCAGTACTTC,CASSLGTDYEQYF
TRBV6-5,TRBJ1-4,-,TGTGCCAGCACAAAGGGGGGGAGGAGTGAAAAACTGTTTTTT,CASTKGGRSEKLFF
TRBV30,TRBJ2-2,-,TGTGCCTGGAGTGTAGGGGGAGTGGACACCGGGGAGCTGTTTTTT,CAWSVGGVDTGELFF
TRBV19,TRBJ1-4,TRBD1,TGTGCCAGTACGGGGACAGTCAATGAAAAACTGTTTTTT,CASTGTVNEKLFF
TRBV13,TRBJ2-7,TRBD2,TGTGCCAGCAGGTCCGGGACTAGCCCGTACGAGCAGTACTTC,CASRSGTSPYEQYF
TRBV7-6,TRBJ2-3,-,TGTGCCAGCAGCTTTACTCATAAGGGGGATACGCAGTATTTT,CASSFTHKGDTQYF
TRBV5-1,TRBJ2-3,-,TGCGCCAGCAGCTTGATCGGGAGCTCAGATACGCAGTATTTT,CASSLIGSSDTQYF
TRBV27,TRBJ2-7,TRBD2,TGTGCCAGCAGTTTAGCGGGACTATCCTACGAGCAGTACTTC,CASSLAGLSYEQYF
TRBV7-3,TRBJ2-1,-,TGTGCCAGCAGGTCGACCGGGACTGGATACAATGAGCAGTTCTTC,CASRSTGTGYNEQFF
TRBV7-8,TRBJ2-1,TRBD2,TGTGCCAGCAGTTTACCTGGGACTAGCGGGGTGAATGAGCAGTTCTTC,CASSLPGTSGVNEQFF
TRBV28,TRBJ2-7,TRBD1,TGTGCCAGCAGTTTCCGGGACAGGGAACCATACGAGCAGTACTTC,CASSFRDREPYEQYF
TRBV5-6,TRBJ2-1,TRBD1,TGTGCCAGCAGCTTCGGGACAGGGGACTACAATGAGCAGTTCTTC,CASSFGTGDYNEQFF
TRBV6-5,TRBJ1-1,TRBD1,TGTGCCAGCAGTTTTACAGGGGGGATCACTGAAGCTTTCTTT,CASSFTGGITEAFF
TRBV11-2,TRBJ2-2,-,TGTGCCAGCAGCTTAGGCAGGCGTTTGCTCAGGAACACCGGGGAGCTGTTTTTT,CASSLGRRLLRNTGELFF
TRBV30,TRBJ1-1,-,TGTGCCTTAGACAGATTGAACACTGAAGCTTTCTTT,CALDRLNTEAFF
TRBV2,TRBJ2-7,-,TGTGCCAGTACGAAGGAGGAGCGGTTCGAGCAGTACTTC,CASTKEERFEQYF
TRBV15,TRBJ1-2,TRBD1,TGTGCCACCAGCGAGTACTCAACAGGGGGCTCTTCTTTCTATGGCTACACCTTC,CATSEYSTGGSSFYGYTF
TRBV2,TRBJ2-7,-,TGTGCCAGTGTATCAGGGGATTCACTCTACGAGCAGTACTTC,CASVSGDSLYEQYF
TRBV5-6,TRBJ1-6,-,TGTGCCAGCAGCTTGGGAGGCCCATCCGATTCACCCCTCCACTTT,CASSLGGPSDSPLHF
TRBV10-3,TRBJ2-1,TRBD2,TGTGCCATCAGTGAGTCGGGACATCAAACGGGACTAGCGGGAGGATCTTACTACAATGAGCAGTTCTTC,CAISESGHQTGLAGGSYYNEQFF
TRBV11-2,TRBJ1-1,-,TGTGCCAGCAGCCTTCGGGGAGAGAACACTGAAGCTTTCTTT,CASSLRGENTEAFF